This TCR beta chain comes out of a study of cytomegalovirus exposure and HLA in healthy donors. About the study: As an earlier analysis found, 180 million or so T cells yielded about 120 million unique TCR beta sequences.

The PCR ran on 60 Vbeta and 13 Jbeta primers. Method: immunoSEQ multiplex PCR; TCRdb's copy keeps in-frame clones and lacks some. The listing contains under 90,000 clones. CDR3 length: 14 residues. J lost 2 bases, V lost 5 bases, and 5 bases had no gene match. Germline V gene lookup returns CDR1 MDHEN and CDR2 SYDVKM. The origin of this receptor is a man between 50 and 59 years old in good health and CMV-seropositive. V usage is TRBV28 and J usage is TRBJ1-1; 7 bases fit TRBD1. The sequenced material came from PBMCs. The CDR3, as DNA: TGTGCCAGCAGTGGCGGGACAGTTAACACTGAAGCTTTCTTT. Translation gives CASSGGTVNTEAFF.